This T cell receptor (beta chain) was captured by sequencing in a study of blood T cell repertoires in COVID-19. Study as a whole: The samples span acute and convalescent COVID-19 from the United States, Italy and Spain. From T cells, B-cell-depleted T cells, or PBMCs came the material, which was cDNA or gDNA.

In the original analysis: Cell counts per sample came from amplifying reference gene primers. TCRdb's copy holds only in-frame clones and misses some; the assay was immunoSEQ multiplex PCR. V, J and clone size are those of that table, while D and trimming were read from the DNA. The table includes about 190,000 clones, approximately 90% detected once. The TCR was taken from a woman aged 40 to 49 who had recovered from COVID-19. The sample taken for sequencing was peripheral blood.

Here the CDR3 reads CASRSYRAPTDTQYF. For the CDR3, the DNA is TGTGCCAGTAGATCATACAGGGCCCCCACAGATACGCAGTATTTT. The chain recombines TRBV19 with TRBJ2-3; the D gene is possibly TRBD1 (6 bases). This CDR3 is 15 amino acids long. The V gene lost 6 bases and the J gene lost 2 bases, with 15 bases spanning the gap. In germline, CDR1 is LNHDA, CDR2 SQIVND (reference sequence).